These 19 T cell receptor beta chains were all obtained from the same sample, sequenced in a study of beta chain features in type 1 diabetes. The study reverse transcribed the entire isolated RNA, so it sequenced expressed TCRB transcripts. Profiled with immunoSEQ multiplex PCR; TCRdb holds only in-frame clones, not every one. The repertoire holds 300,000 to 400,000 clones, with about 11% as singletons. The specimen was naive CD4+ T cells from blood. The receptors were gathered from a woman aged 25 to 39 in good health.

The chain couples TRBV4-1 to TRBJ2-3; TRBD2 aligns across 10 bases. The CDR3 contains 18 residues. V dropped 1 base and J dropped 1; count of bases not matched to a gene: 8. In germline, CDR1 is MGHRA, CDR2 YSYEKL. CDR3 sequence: CASSQAGGSGRRTDTQYF. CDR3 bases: TGCGCCAGCAGCCAAGCCGGGGGTAGCGGGAGGCGCACAGATACGCAGTATTTT.

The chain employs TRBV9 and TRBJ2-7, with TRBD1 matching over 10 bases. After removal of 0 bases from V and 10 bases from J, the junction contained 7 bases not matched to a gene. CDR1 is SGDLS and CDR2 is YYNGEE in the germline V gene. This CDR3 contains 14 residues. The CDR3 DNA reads TGTGCCAGCAGCGTAGCTGGACAGGGGGTTGGCCAGTACTTC. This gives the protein CASSVAGQGVGQYF.

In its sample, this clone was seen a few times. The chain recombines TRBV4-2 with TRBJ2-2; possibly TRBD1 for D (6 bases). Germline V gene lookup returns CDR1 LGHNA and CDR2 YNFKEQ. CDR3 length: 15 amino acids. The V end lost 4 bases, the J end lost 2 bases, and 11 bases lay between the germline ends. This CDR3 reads CASSPGDRNTGELFF. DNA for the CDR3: TGTGCCAGCAGCCCAGGGGACCGAAACACCGGGGAGCTGTTTTTT.

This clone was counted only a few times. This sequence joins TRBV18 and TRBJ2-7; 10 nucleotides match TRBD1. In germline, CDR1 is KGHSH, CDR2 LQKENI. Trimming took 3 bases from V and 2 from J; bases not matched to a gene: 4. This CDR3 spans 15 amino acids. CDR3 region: CASSPPGTGAYEQYF. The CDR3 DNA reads TGTGCCAGCTCACCCCCCGGGACAGGGGCCTACGAGCAGTACTTC.

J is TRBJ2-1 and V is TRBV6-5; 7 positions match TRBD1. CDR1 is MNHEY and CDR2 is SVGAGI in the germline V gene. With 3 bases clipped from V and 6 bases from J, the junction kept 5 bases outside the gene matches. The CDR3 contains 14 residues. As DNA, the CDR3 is TGTGCCAGCAGTTATCGCCGACAGGGCAATGAGCAGTTCTTC. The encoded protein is CASSYRRQGNEQFF.

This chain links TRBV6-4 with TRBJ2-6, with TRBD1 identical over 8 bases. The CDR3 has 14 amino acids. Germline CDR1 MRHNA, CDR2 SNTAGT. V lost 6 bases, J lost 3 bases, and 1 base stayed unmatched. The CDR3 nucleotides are TGTGCCAGCAGCAGGGGGCTTGGGGCCAACGTCCTGACTTTC. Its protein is CASSRGLGANVLTF.

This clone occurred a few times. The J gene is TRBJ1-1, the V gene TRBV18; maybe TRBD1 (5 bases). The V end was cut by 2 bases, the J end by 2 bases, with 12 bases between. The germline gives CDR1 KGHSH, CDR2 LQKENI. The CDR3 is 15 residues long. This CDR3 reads CASSPFRQGNTEAFF. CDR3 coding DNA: TGTGCCAGCTCACCATTTCGGCAGGGCAACACTGAAGCTTTCTTT.

CDR3 sequence reads: CASSWGQQGTEAFF. As DNA, the CDR3 is TGTGCCAGCAGCTGGGGACAGCAGGGGACTGAAGCTTTCTTT. This chain joins TRBV7-9 and TRBJ1-1, with 7 bases fitting TRBD1. Looked up from germline, CDR1 is SEHNR and CDR2 is FQNEAQ (reference sequence). There are 14 residues in the CDR3. Germline trimming cut 4 bases from V and 5 bases from J; bases unmatched to any gene: 7.

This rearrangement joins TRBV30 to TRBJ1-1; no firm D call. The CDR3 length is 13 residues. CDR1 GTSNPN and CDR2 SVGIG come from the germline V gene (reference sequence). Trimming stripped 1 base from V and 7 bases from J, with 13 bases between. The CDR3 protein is CAWSGRPEVEAFF. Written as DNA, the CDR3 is TGTGCCTGGAGTGGTAGACCGGAGGTTGAAGCTTTCTTT.

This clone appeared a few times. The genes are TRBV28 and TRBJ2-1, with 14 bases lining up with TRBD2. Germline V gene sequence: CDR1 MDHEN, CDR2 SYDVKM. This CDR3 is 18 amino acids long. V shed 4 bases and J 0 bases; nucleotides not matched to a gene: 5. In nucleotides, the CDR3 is TGTGCCAGCAGTTCACGTGGACTAGCGGGAGGCTCCTACAATGAGCAGTTCTTC. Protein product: CASSSRGLAGGSYNEQFF.

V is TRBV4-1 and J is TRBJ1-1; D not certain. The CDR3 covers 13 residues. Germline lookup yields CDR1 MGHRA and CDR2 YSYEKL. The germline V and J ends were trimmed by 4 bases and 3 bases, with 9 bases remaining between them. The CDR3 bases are TGCGCCAGCAGCCCGGAGGAGGACACTGAAGCTTTCTTT. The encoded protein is CASSPEEDTEAFF.

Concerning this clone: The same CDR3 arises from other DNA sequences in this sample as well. The CDR3 nucleotides read TGCGCCAGCAGCTTGGGAGGGAGCACAGATACGCAGTATTTT. Its translation is CASSLGGSTDTQYF. The V call is TRBV5-1, the J call TRBJ2-3, with a weak D call TRBD2 (5 bases). Trimming pared 0 bases from V and 0 bases from J, leaving 5 bases between. Germline CDR1 and CDR2: SGHRS and YFSETQ. The CDR3 covers 14 residues.

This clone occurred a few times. Here the CDR3 reads CASSQVESNEQFF. CDR3 coding DNA: TGTGCCAGCAGCCAAGTCGAGTCCAATGAGCAGTTCTTC. The rearrangement links TRBV4-2 to TRBJ2-1; the D is unclear. This CDR3 comprises 13 residues. V lost 1 base, J lost 6 bases, and 7 bases lay in between. In germline, CDR1 is LGHNA, CDR2 YNFKEQ.

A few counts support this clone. In nucleotides, the CDR3 is TGTGCCTGGAGTGTTTTCGGGACAGGGAGCTACGAGCAGTACTTC. Protein: CAWSVFGTGSYEQYF. V is TRBV30 and J is TRBJ2-7, with 9 bases aligning to TRBD1. This CDR3 has 15 residues. CDR1 is GTSNPN, CDR2 SVGIG, per germline (reference sequence). The trim removed 0 bases at V and 3 bases at J, leaving 6 bases unmatched.

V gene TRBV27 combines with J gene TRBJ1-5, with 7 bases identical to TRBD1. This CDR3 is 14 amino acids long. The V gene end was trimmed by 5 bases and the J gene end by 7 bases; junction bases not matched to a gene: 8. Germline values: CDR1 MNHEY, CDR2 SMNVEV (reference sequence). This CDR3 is CASSHRDRDQPQHF. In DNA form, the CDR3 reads TGTGCCAGCAGTCACCGCGACAGGGACCAGCCCCAGCATTTT.

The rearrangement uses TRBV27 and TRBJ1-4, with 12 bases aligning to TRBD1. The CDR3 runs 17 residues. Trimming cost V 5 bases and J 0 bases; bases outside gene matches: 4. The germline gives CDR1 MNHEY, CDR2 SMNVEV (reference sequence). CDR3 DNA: TGTGCCAGCAGTCGGGACAGGGGGCCGGCAACTAATGAAAAACTGTTTTTT. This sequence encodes CASSRDRGPATNEKLFF.

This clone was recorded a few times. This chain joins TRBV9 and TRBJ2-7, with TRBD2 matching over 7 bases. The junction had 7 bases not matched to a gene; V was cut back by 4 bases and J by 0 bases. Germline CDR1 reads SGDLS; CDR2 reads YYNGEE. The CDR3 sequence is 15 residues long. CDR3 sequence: CASSPLGRGSYEQYF. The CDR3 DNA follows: TGTGCCAGCAGCCCCCTGGGGAGGGGCTCCTACGAGCAGTACTTC.

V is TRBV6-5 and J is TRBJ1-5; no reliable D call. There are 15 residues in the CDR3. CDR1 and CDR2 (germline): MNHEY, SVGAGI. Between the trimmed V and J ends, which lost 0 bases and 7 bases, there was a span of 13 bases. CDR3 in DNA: TGTGCCAGCAGTTACTCGACGGGAGGCGGCCAGCCCCAGCATTTT. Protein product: CASSYSTGGGQPQHF.

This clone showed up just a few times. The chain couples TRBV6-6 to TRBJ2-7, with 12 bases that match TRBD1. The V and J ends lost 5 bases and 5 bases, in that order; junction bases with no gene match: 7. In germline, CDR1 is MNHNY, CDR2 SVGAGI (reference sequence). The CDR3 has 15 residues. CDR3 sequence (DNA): TGTGCCAGCAGTAACAGGGACAGGGGGCGGCACGAGCAGTACTTC. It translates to CASSNRDRGRHEQYF.